This TCR beta chain was sequenced for a study of shared clonotypes between healthy human individuals. The CD8 memory sample joined CD45RO+ cells and CCR7-negative CD45RA+ cells. The CDR3 loop spans 14 amino acids. Germline loops: CDR1 SGDLS, CDR2 YYNGEE. V shed 3 bases and J shed 11 bases, with 20 bases lying between them. Researchers ran the assay at a deep level. The assay was immunoSEQ multiplex PCR, and TCRdb's table has in-frame clones only and misses some. Of about 120,000 clones in the sample, more than 65% are singletons; the top ten hold 24%. The origin of this receptor is a woman aged 30 to 39 in good health. The sample taken for sequencing was memory CD8+ T cells sorted from blood. Subset described: CD45RO+ cells pooled with CCR7-negative TemRA cells. The rearrangement links TRBV9 to TRBJ1-1; D is possibly TRBD1 (5 bases). The DNA of the CDR3 is TGTGCCAGCAGCGCCGGGGGGACGTCTGAGGAGGCTTTCTTT. This translates into CASSAGGTSEEAFF.